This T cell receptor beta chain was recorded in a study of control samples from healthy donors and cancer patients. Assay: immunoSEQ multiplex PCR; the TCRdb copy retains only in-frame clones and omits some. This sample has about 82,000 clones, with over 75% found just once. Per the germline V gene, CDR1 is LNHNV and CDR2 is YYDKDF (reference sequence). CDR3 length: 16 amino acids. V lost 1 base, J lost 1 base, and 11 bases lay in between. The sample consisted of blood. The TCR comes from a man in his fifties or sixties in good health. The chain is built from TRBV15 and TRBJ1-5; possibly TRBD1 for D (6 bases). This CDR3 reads CATSRGDKGSNQPQHF. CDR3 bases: TGTGCCACCAGCAGAGGGGACAAGGGAAGCAATCAGCCCCAGCATTTT.